This TCR beta chain is drawn from a study of OX40 agonist ivuxolimab in advanced cancers. This CDR3 is 15 amino acids long. The V end lost 4 bases, the J end lost 7 bases, and 14 bases lay between the germline ends. Germline values: CDR1 SEHNR, CDR2 FQNEAQ (reference sequence). Assay used: immunoSEQ multiplex PCR; TCRdb lists only in-frame clones, some missing. In the table there are 40,000 to 50,000 clones, about 88% of which are singletons. The sample holds a few counts of this clone. The chain has TRBV7-9 and TRBJ1-6; no reliable D call. Sequencing used CD4+ or CD8+ T cells sorted from blood, obtained in a trial of the OX40 agonist ivuxolimab. The source is an adult with an advanced solid tumor such as melanoma, head and neck, liver or kidney cancer. The CDR3 sequence: CASSSGLNTNSPLHF. The DNA of the CDR3 is TGTGCCAGCAGCTCCGGACTGAATACGAATTCACCCCTCCACTTT. Variable domain in full (rest from reference TRBV7-9 and TRBJ1-6): DTGVSQNPRHKITKRGQNVTFRCDPISEHNRLYWYRQTLGQGPEFLTYFQNEAQLEKSRLLSDRFSAERPKGSFSTLEIQRTEQGDSAMYLCASSSGLNTNSPLHFGNGTRLTVT.